This is a list of T cell receptor beta chains from one sample in a study of shared T cell receptors in the human thymus. Data came from immunoSEQ multiplex PCR; TCRdb stores just in-frame clones and leaves some out. The table lists 640,000 or so clones, around 87% of them singletons, with 0.0094% in the top ten. This same sample was also taken into another study, of human thymus T cells.

Material: thymocytes. These receptors came from a boy in the first two years of life with a congenital heart defect. The CDR3 runs from the conserved cysteine through the conserved F or W. The D gene is left open where the match is weak. Clone size is not always given. Where it is, it says once, few, many or a class for expanded clones.

clone_size: NA
d_call: TRBD1
j_call: TRBJ1-2
v_call: TRBV30
cdr3_aa: CAWSEGAPGYGYTF
cdr3_nt: TGTGCCTGGAGTGAGGGGGCTCCTGGCTATGGCTACACCTTC

clone_size: NA
d_call: TRBD2
j_call: TRBJ2-7
v_call: TRBV27
cdr3_aa: CASSLTGGRVNHEQYF
cdr3_nt: TGTGCCAGCAGTTTGACAGGCGGGAGGGTTAACCACGAGCAGTACTTC

clone_size: NA
d_call: TRBD2
j_call: TRBJ2-3
v_call: TRBV7-2
cdr3_aa: CASSTRLAFDTQYF
cdr3_nt: TGTGCCAGCAGCACCAGACTAGCCTTCGATACGCAGTATTTT

clone_size: NA
d_call: TRBD2
j_call: TRBJ2-5
v_call: TRBV7-6
cdr3_aa: CASSRLADQETQYF
cdr3_nt: TGTGCCAGCAGCCGACTAGCGGACCAAGAGACCCAGTACTTC

clone_size: NA
d_call: NA
j_call: TRBJ2-1
v_call: TRBV30
cdr3_aa: CAWSGQRQGGGSSYNEQFF
cdr3_nt: TGTGCCTGGAGCGGGCAACGACAGGGTGGAGGGAGCTCCTACAATGAGCAGTTCTTC

clone_size: NA
d_call: NA
j_call: TRBJ2-7
v_call: TRBV28
cdr3_aa: CASSSSYEQYF
cdr3_nt: TGTGCCAGCAGTTCGTCGTACGAGCAGTACTTC

clone_size: NA
d_call: TRBD1
j_call: TRBJ1-1
v_call: TRBV30
cdr3_aa: CAWSASGTGGGEAFF
cdr3_nt: TGTGCCTGGAGTGCGTCCGGGACAGGGGGAGGCGAAGCTTTCTTT

clone_size: NA
d_call: NA
j_call: TRBJ1-1
v_call: TRBV15
cdr3_aa: CATSRDGQGLNTEAFF
cdr3_nt: TGTGCCACCAGCAGAGATGGGCAGGGCTTGAACACTGAAGCTTTCTTT

clone_size: NA
d_call: TRBD1
j_call: TRBJ2-2
v_call: TRBV9
cdr3_aa: CASSPRGQGVIDTGELFF
cdr3_nt: TGTGCCAGCAGCCCAAGAGGACAGGGGGTTATCGACACCGGGGAGCTGTTTTTT

clone_size: NA
d_call: TRBD1
j_call: TRBJ2-7
v_call: TRBV7-2
cdr3_aa: CASEPNRGPDLGEQYF
cdr3_nt: TGTGCCAGCGAGCCTAACAGGGGGCCGGACCTGGGCGAGCAGTACTTC

clone_size: NA
d_call: NA
j_call: TRBJ2-1
v_call: TRBV4-3
cdr3_aa: CASSQDPRDEQFF
cdr3_nt: TGCGCCAGCAGCCAAGATCCCAGGGATGAGCAGTTCTTC

clone_size: NA
d_call: NA
j_call: TRBJ2-5
v_call: TRBV19
cdr3_aa: CASGGWGTQYF
cdr3_nt: TGTGCCAGCGGGGGTTGGGGGACCCAGTACTTC

clone_size: once
d_call: NA
j_call: TRBJ1-2
v_call: TRBV28
cdr3_aa: CASSSTPGKNYGYTF
cdr3_nt: TGTGCCAGCAGTTCGACCCCCGGGAAAAACTATGGCTACACCTTC

clone_size: NA
d_call: TRBD1
j_call: TRBJ1-4
v_call: TRBV7-9
cdr3_aa: CASSSPRGRSNEKLFF
cdr3_nt: TGTGCCAGCAGCTCGCCCAGGGGGCGGTCTAATGAAAAACTGTTTTTT

clone_size: NA
d_call: NA
j_call: TRBJ2-7
v_call: TRBV18
cdr3_aa: CASSNDGLSYEQYF
cdr3_nt: TGTGCCAGCTCCAACGATGGACTTTCCTACGAGCAGTACTTC

clone_size: NA
d_call: TRBD1
j_call: TRBJ2-1
v_call: TRBV5-1
cdr3_aa: CASSLKRGTDYNEQFF
cdr3_nt: TGCGCCAGCAGCTTGAAACGTGGGACAGATTACAATGAGCAGTTCTTC

clone_size: NA
d_call: NA
j_call: TRBJ1-2
v_call: TRBV2
cdr3_aa: CASSVRGELYGYTF
cdr3_nt: TGTGCCAGCAGTGTTCGGGGGGAGTTATACGGCTACACCTTC

clone_size: NA
d_call: TRBD2
j_call: TRBJ2-1
v_call: TRBV5-4
cdr3_aa: CASSWTSGHYNEQFF
cdr3_nt: TGTGCCAGCAGCTGGACTAGCGGGCACTACAATGAGCAGTTCTTC

clone_size: NA
d_call: NA
j_call: TRBJ1-1
v_call: TRBV21-1
cdr3_aa: CASTLGDKGLGTEAFF
cdr3_nt: TGTGCCAGCACCCTTGGGGACAAGGGGCTGGGCACTGAAGCTTTCTTT

clone_size: NA
d_call: TRBD1
j_call: TRBJ2-4
v_call: TRBV5-1
cdr3_aa: CASSPKGQGEDIQYF
cdr3_nt: TGCGCCAGCAGCCCGAAGGGACAGGGGGAGGACATTCAGTACTTC

clone_size: NA
d_call: NA
j_call: TRBJ1-3
v_call: TRBV2
cdr3_aa: CASREHEGQGSGSGNTIYF
cdr3_nt: TGTGCCAGCAGGGAGCACGAAGGGCAGGGGTCCGGCTCTGGAAACACCATATATTTT

clone_size: once
d_call: NA
j_call: TRBJ1-5
v_call: TRBV6-6
cdr3_aa: CASRTQGYQPQHF
cdr3_nt: TGTGCCAGCAGGACCCAGGGGTATCAGCCCCAGCATTTT

clone_size: NA
d_call: NA
j_call: TRBJ1-2
v_call: TRBV28
cdr3_aa: CASSGPVRDGANYGYTF
cdr3_nt: TGTGCCAGCAGTGGGCCCGTTCGAGACGGGGCTAACTATGGCTACACCTTC

clone_size: NA
d_call: NA
j_call: TRBJ1-1
v_call: TRBV5-1
cdr3_aa: CASSLGGRWGDTEAFF
cdr3_nt: TGCGCCAGCAGCTTGGGGGGGCGGTGGGGAGATACTGAAGCTTTCTTT

clone_size: NA
d_call: NA
j_call: TRBJ2-7
v_call: TRBV7-9
cdr3_aa: CASSTSSPTRSSYEQYF
cdr3_nt: TGTGCCAGCAGCACATCCTCGCCGACACGAAGCTCCTACGAGCAGTACTTC

clone_size: NA
d_call: NA
j_call: TRBJ1-5
v_call: TRBV5-1
cdr3_aa: CASSLGGGNQPQHF
cdr3_nt: TGCGCCAGCAGCTTGGGAGGTGGCAATCAGCCCCAGCATTTT

clone_size: NA
d_call: TRBD2
j_call: TRBJ2-6
v_call: TRBV5-1
cdr3_aa: CASSLITAGLAGNRAGANVLTF
cdr3_nt: TGCGCCAGCAGCTTGATAACCGCTGGACTAGCGGGAAATAGGGCTGGGGCCAACGTCCTGACTTTC

clone_size: NA
d_call: TRBD2
j_call: TRBJ2-2
v_call: TRBV7-8
cdr3_aa: CASSLEVGLAGSGGELFF
cdr3_nt: TGTGCCAGCAGCTTAGAAGTAGGACTAGCGGGATCGGGCGGGGAGCTGTTTTTT

clone_size: NA
d_call: TRBD1
j_call: TRBJ1-2
v_call: TRBV19
cdr3_aa: CASTGQGAGGYGYTF
cdr3_nt: TGTGCCAGCACGGGACAGGGGGCGGGAGGCTATGGCTACACCTTC

clone_size: NA
d_call: NA
j_call: TRBJ1-1
v_call: TRBV7-9
cdr3_aa: CASSNRQGSMNTEAFF
cdr3_nt: TGTGCCAGCAGCAACCGGCAGGGGTCCATGAACACTGAAGCTTTCTTT

clone_size: NA
d_call: NA
j_call: TRBJ2-7
v_call: TRBV6-6
cdr3_aa: CASSNPGLSSYEQYF
cdr3_nt: TGTGCCAGCAGCAACCCGGGACTCTCCTCCTACGAGCAGTACTTC

clone_size: NA
d_call: NA
j_call: TRBJ1-2
v_call: TRBV5-1
cdr3_aa: CASSGATGTLGTNYGYTF
cdr3_nt: TGCGCCAGCAGCGGAGCGACAGGAACTTTGGGGACTAACTATGGCTACACCTTC

clone_size: NA
d_call: NA
j_call: TRBJ1-3
v_call: TRBV18
cdr3_aa: CASSPLARGYSGNTIYF
cdr3_nt: TGTGCCAGCTCACCGCTCGCCAGGGGTTATTCCGGAAACACCATATATTTT

clone_size: NA
d_call: TRBD1
j_call: TRBJ2-7
v_call: TRBV5-4
cdr3_aa: CASSLGQGAYEQYF
cdr3_nt: TGTGCCAGCAGCTTGGGACAGGGGGCCTACGAGCAGTACTTC

clone_size: once
d_call: TRBD1
j_call: TRBJ1-2
v_call: TRBV5-6
cdr3_aa: CASSQPPQGAPANYGYTF
cdr3_nt: TGTGCCAGCAGTCAACCCCCACAGGGGGCGCCGGCTAACTATGGCTACACCTTC

clone_size: NA
d_call: TRBD1
j_call: TRBJ1-1
v_call: TRBV27
cdr3_aa: CASSSWTGPYTEAFF
cdr3_nt: TGTGCCAGCAGTTCCTGGACAGGGCCGTATACTGAAGCTTTCTTT

clone_size: NA
d_call: TRBD1
j_call: TRBJ1-6
v_call: TRBV5-1
cdr3_aa: CASRRTGGRNTYNSPLHF
cdr3_nt: TGCGCCAGCAGGCGCACAGGGGGCCGGAATACCTATAATTCACCCCTCCACTTT

clone_size: NA
d_call: NA
j_call: TRBJ2-2
v_call: TRBV5-6
cdr3_aa: CASSCYAGASNTGELFF
cdr3_nt: TGTGCCAGCAGCTGCTATGCGGGGGCCTCGAACACCGGGGAGCTGTTTTTT

clone_size: NA
d_call: NA
j_call: TRBJ2-7
v_call: TRBV27
cdr3_aa: CASSPRGGLYEQYF
cdr3_nt: TGTGCCAGCAGTCCACGCGGGGGCCTCTACGAGCAGTACTTC

clone_size: few
d_call: TRBD1
j_call: TRBJ2-5
v_call: TRBV5-4
cdr3_aa: CASSLTPGQVGGPAQYF
cdr3_nt: TGTGCCAGCAGCTTAACACCGGGACAGGTTGGGGGGCCGGCCCAGTACTTC

clone_size: NA
d_call: NA
j_call: TRBJ2-1
v_call: TRBV11-1
cdr3_aa: CASSLLDSAGSEQFF
cdr3_nt: TGTGCCAGCAGCTTGTTAGATAGTGCCGGGAGTGAGCAGTTCTTC

clone_size: NA
d_call: TRBD1
j_call: TRBJ1-2
v_call: TRBV14
cdr3_aa: CASSPGQGYYGYTF
cdr3_nt: TGTGCCAGCAGCCCGGGACAGGGCTACTATGGCTACACCTTC

clone_size: few
d_call: TRBD2
j_call: TRBJ2-7
v_call: TRBV5-6
cdr3_aa: CASSTRTSGRYEQYF
cdr3_nt: TGTGCCAGCAGCACGCGCACTAGCGGGAGATACGAGCAGTACTTC

clone_size: NA
d_call: NA
j_call: TRBJ2-3
v_call: TRBV7-9
cdr3_aa: CASSLPGTTVVDTQYF
cdr3_nt: TGTGCCAGCAGCTTACCTGGGACAACGGTGGTGGATACGCAGTATTTT

clone_size: once
d_call: NA
j_call: TRBJ2-7
v_call: TRBV5-1
cdr3_aa: CASSLVIGGSYEQYF
cdr3_nt: TGCGCCAGCAGCTTGGTTATAGGGGGCTCCTACGAGCAGTACTTC

clone_size: NA
d_call: TRBD1
j_call: TRBJ2-7
v_call: TRBV14
cdr3_aa: CASSQGTGLPLLYEQYF
cdr3_nt: TGTGCCAGCAGCCAGGGGACAGGCTTACCCCTCCTGTACGAGCAGTACTTC

clone_size: once
d_call: TRBD2
j_call: TRBJ2-5
v_call: TRBV5-4
cdr3_aa: CASSRRWRGVIETQYF
cdr3_nt: TGTGCCAGCAGCCGCCGGTGGCGGGGGGTTATAGAGACCCAGTACTTC

clone_size: NA
d_call: NA
j_call: TRBJ2-1
v_call: TRBV30
cdr3_aa: CAWRGPPGNEQFF
cdr3_nt: TGTGCCTGGCGGGGTCCCCCCGGCAATGAGCAGTTCTTC

clone_size: NA
d_call: NA
j_call: TRBJ2-2
v_call: TRBV27
cdr3_aa: CASSFHYIKHLPNTGELFF
cdr3_nt: TGTGCCAGCAGTTTCCACTACATAAAACATCTGCCGAACACCGGGGAGCTGTTTTTT

clone_size: few
d_call: NA
j_call: TRBJ1-1
v_call: TRBV12-5
cdr3_aa: CASKFTRYTEAFF
cdr3_nt: TGTGCTAGTAAATTTACGCGGTACACTGAAGCTTTCTTT

clone_size: NA
d_call: NA
j_call: TRBJ2-7
v_call: TRBV19
cdr3_aa: CASRGQNPHEQYF
cdr3_nt: TGTGCCAGTAGAGGACAAAATCCCCACGAGCAGTACTTC

clone_size: NA
d_call: TRBD1
j_call: TRBJ2-7
v_call: TRBV5-1
cdr3_aa: CASSQGQGRYEQYF
cdr3_nt: TGCGCCAGCAGCCAAGGACAGGGCCGCTACGAGCAGTACTTC

clone_size: once
d_call: TRBD2
j_call: TRBJ2-3
v_call: TRBV29-1
cdr3_aa: CSVEECRSGRARDTQYF
cdr3_nt: TGCAGCGTTGAAGAGTGTAGGAGCGGGAGGGCCAGAGATACGCAGTATTTT

clone_size: once
d_call: NA
j_call: TRBJ1-1
v_call: TRBV27
cdr3_aa: CASSNHLGRRTEAFF
cdr3_nt: TGTGCCAGCAGTAACCATCTCGGGAGACGCACTGAAGCTTTCTTT

clone_size: NA
d_call: TRBD1
j_call: TRBJ1-6
v_call: TRBV5-8
cdr3_aa: CASSSPRQGSDSPLHF
cdr3_nt: TGTGCCAGCAGCTCTCCTCGACAGGGGAGCGATTCACCCCTCCACTTT

clone_size: NA
d_call: NA
j_call: TRBJ2-5
v_call: TRBV5-1
cdr3_aa: CASSTGTRQETQYF
cdr3_nt: TGCGCCAGCAGCACGGGAACGAGGCAAGAGACCCAGTACTTC

clone_size: NA
d_call: TRBD1
j_call: TRBJ1-4
v_call: TRBV6-5
cdr3_aa: CASSPGQGREKLFF
cdr3_nt: TGTGCCAGCAGCCCCGGACAGGGTCGAGAAAAACTGTTTTTT

clone_size: NA
d_call: NA
j_call: TRBJ2-4
v_call: TRBV6-1
cdr3_aa: CASSDRRRLAKNIQYF
cdr3_nt: TGTGCCAGCAGTGACAGGCGCCGGCTAGCCAAAAACATTCAGTACTTC